These 19 T cell receptor beta chains were sequenced from one sample in a study of blood T cell repertoires in COVID-19. Method: immunoSEQ multiplex PCR; TCRdb's copy keeps in-frame clones and lacks some. Of about 29,000 clones in the sample, approximately 80% were seen once. The sample was peripheral blood. Receptors originate from a woman aged 70-85 years with acute or convalescent COVID-19.

The rearrangement joins TRBV27 to TRBJ1-2, with 9 bases aligning to TRBD1. V lost 6 bases and J lost 4; bases outside the gene matches: 12. This CDR3 contains 16 residues. The germline V gene encodes CDR1 MNHEY and CDR2 SMNVEV (reference sequence). The CDR3 here is CASSRGGQGLSYGYTF. The CDR3 coding sequence is TGTGCCAGCAGCCGGGGGGGACAGGGACTTTCCTATGGCTACACCTTC.

The V call is TRBV5-1, the J call TRBJ2-2; no firm D call. Germline-derived CDR1 and CDR2 are SGHRS and YFSETQ. Trimming took 1 base from V and 0 from J, leaving 7 bases between them. The CDR3 spans 15 residues. CDR3 nucleotides: TGCGCCAGCAGCTTGTCCGGGTCGAACACCGGGGAGCTGTTTTTT. It yields the protein CASSLSGSNTGELFF.

V and J are TRBV5-1 and TRBJ2-7; TRBD1 might be the D (6 bases). The V gene lost 3 bases and the J gene lost 0 bases, with 19 bases spanning the gap. The CDR3 runs 17 residues. Germline assignment: CDR1 SGHRS and CDR2 YFSETQ. This CDR3 is CASSWVGRQGPSYEQYF. The DNA of the CDR3 is TGCGCCAGCAGCTGGGTAGGTCGGCAGGGGCCCTCCTACGAGCAGTACTTC.

The J gene is TRBJ2-5, the V gene TRBV11-1; maybe TRBD2 (6 bases). The CDR3 totals 13 residues. Germline assignment: CDR1 SGHAT and CDR2 FQDESV (reference sequence). Trimming stripped 7 bases from V and 2 bases from J, with 11 bases between. As DNA, the CDR3 is TGTGCCAGCACCCCAGCGGGTCAAGAGACCCAGTACTTC. Translation gives CASTPAGQETQYF.

CDR3 bases: TGTGCCAGCAGTTTGGACTCCAAAAACATTCAGTACTTC. Its translation: CASSLDSKNIQYF. The genes are TRBV27 and TRBJ2-4, with D tentatively TRBD2 (5 bases). V lost 3 bases to trimming and J lost 2 bases, with 5 bases between them. Germline values: CDR1 MNHEY, CDR2 SMNVEV (reference sequence). The CDR3 extends over 13 amino acids.

The V and J genes are TRBV28 and TRBJ2-7, with 8 positions matching TRBD1. V shed 1 base and J 2 bases; nucleotides not matched to a gene: 4. Germline V gives CDR1 MDHEN, CDR2 SYDVKM. The CDR3 runs 15 residues. This CDR3 is CASSLLGQVTYEQYF. The CDR3 region has the DNA TGTGCCAGCAGTTTATTGGGACAGGTAACCTACGAGCAGTACTTC.

V is TRBV28 and J is TRBJ2-7, with 7 positions matching TRBD1. CDR1 MDHEN and CDR2 SYDVKM come from the germline V gene. This CDR3 is built from 13 residues. V gave up 6 bases and J gave up 2 bases; unmatched junction bases: 4. In DNA, the CDR3 is TGTGCCAGCAGGCCACAGGGGACCTACGAGCAGTACTTC. It yields the protein CASRPQGTYEQYF.

The J gene is TRBJ1-2, the V gene TRBV21-1; the D segment call TRBD1 is taken from the table without a DNA check. TRBV21-1 is a known pseudogene. The CDR3 spans 19 residues. CDR3 in DNA: TGTGCCAGCAGCACAAGCACGGGGGACAGGGGGCAATGGGTCTATGGCTACACCTTC. Residues: CASSTSTGDRGQWVYGYTF.

This chain joins TRBV7-8 and TRBJ1-5; a weak D match, TRBD1 (6 bases). CDR3 length: 16 residues. The V gene lost 4 bases and the J gene lost 3 bases, with 16 bases spanning the gap. The germline gives CDR1 SGHVS, CDR2 FQNEAQ. CDR3 amino acids: CASSSGAPGPNQPQHF. CDR3 bases: TGTGCCAGCAGCTCAGGGGCACCGGGGCCCAATCAGCCCCAGCATTTT.

In its sample, this clone was seen a few times. This chain links TRBV7-9 with TRBJ2-5; 7 nucleotides match TRBD1. The trim removed 1 base at V and 2 bases at J, leaving 13 bases unmatched. The CDR3 consists of 18 residues. Germline V gene sequence: CDR1 SEHNR, CDR2 FQNEAQ (reference sequence). The chain's CDR3 is CASSLGQPTGVKQETQYF. The CDR3 DNA is TGTGCCAGCAGCTTAGGCCAGCCAACAGGGGTCAAACAAGAGACCCAGTACTTC.

Only a few counts were recorded for this clone. The V gene is TRBV5-8, the J gene TRBJ2-1, with 13 bases identical to TRBD2. Germline CDR1 SGHTS, CDR2 YDEGEE. After removal of 0 bases from V and 0 bases from J, the junction contained 6 bases not matched to a gene. The CDR3 has 19 residues. The CDR3 DNA follows: TGTGCCAGCAGCTTGGCAGGGACTAGCGGGATCAGCTCCTACAATGAGCAGTTCTTC. This encodes CASSLAGTSGISSYNEQFF. The variable domain in full, completed from reference TRBV5-8 and TRBJ2-1, reads EAGVTQSPTHLIKTRGQQATLRCSPISGHTSVYWYQQALGLGLQFLLWYDEGEERNRGNFPPRFSGRQFPNYSSELNVNALELEDSALYLCASSLAGTSGISSYNEQFFGPGTRLTVL.

The rearrangement uses TRBV6-6 and TRBJ1-3; 7 bases are shared with TRBD1. The V segment lost 6 bases and the J segment 4 bases; nucleotides outside the gene matches: 6. Germline V lookup: CDR1 MNHNY, CDR2 SVGAGI (reference sequence). The CDR3 is 14 amino acids. The CDR3 coding sequence is TGTGCCAGCAGAACCGGGACAGAAGGAAACACCATATATTTT. It codes for CASRTGTEGNTIYF.

This chain links TRBV9 with TRBJ2-6, with TRBD1 matching 7 bases. There are 18 residues in the CDR3. V was pared by 0 bases and J by 0 bases, with 6 bases of the junction left unmatched. Germline CDR1 reads SGDLS; CDR2 reads YYNGEE. The CDR3 nucleotides read TGTGCCAGCAGCGTAGTACGAGACAGGGTCTCTGGGGCCAACGTCCTGACTTTC. Translation gives CASSVVRDRVSGANVLTF.

This chain uses TRBV3-1 (or the pseudogene TRBV3-2) with TRBJ1-2; 7 bases fit TRBD1. The CDR3 covers 15 residues. V lost 5 bases to trimming and J lost 3 bases; unmatched junction nucleotides: 9. CDR1 is LGHDT, CDR2 YNNKEL, per germline (reference sequence). Written as DNA, the CDR3 is TGTGCCAGCAGCGTTACCGGGACAGCGTACTATGGCTACACCTTC. It codes for CASSVTGTAYYGYTF.

V usage is TRBV5-4 and J usage is TRBJ1-4; D perhaps matches TRBD1 (5 bases). V was trimmed by 1 base and J by 3 bases, leaving 10 bases between them. This CDR3 contains 15 residues. Germline V gene lookup returns CDR1 SGHNT and CDR2 YYREEE (reference sequence). CDR3 nucleotide sequence: TGTGCCAGCAGCTTGATAGGACAAGCTAATGAAAAACTGTTTTTT. Translating gives CASSLIGQANEKLFF.

The chain is built from TRBV5-6 and TRBJ2-3, with 7 bases fitting TRBD1. This CDR3 spans 15 amino acids. In germline, CDR1 is SGHDT, CDR2 YYEEEE. V dropped 5 bases and J dropped 4; count of bases not matched to a gene: 10. The CDR3 region is CASRQTGTGPDTQYF. As DNA, the CDR3 is TGTGCCAGCAGACAGACAGGGACGGGACCAGATACGCAGTATTTT.

V usage is TRBV3-1 (or the pseudogene TRBV3-2) and J usage is TRBJ1-5; possibly TRBD1 for D (5 bases). The CDR3 runs 17 residues. CDR1 is LGHDT, CDR2 YNNKEL, per germline (reference sequence). V lost 0 bases, J lost 0 bases, and 12 bases lay in between. CDR3: CASSQDWGGNSNQPQHF. CDR3 sequence (DNA): TGTGCCAGCAGCCAAGATTGGGGCGGGAATAGCAATCAGCCCCAGCATTTT.

This chain joins TRBV28 and TRBJ2-5; 7 bases align to TRBD2. This CDR3 contains 15 residues. CDR1 is MDHEN and CDR2 is SYDVKM in the germline V gene. With 4 bases clipped from V and 4 bases from J, the junction kept 9 bases outside the gene matches. This CDR3 reads CASSYLGGGPETQYF. CDR3 nucleotide sequence: TGTGCCAGCAGTTACCTCGGCGGGGGACCAGAGACCCAGTACTTC.

The chain couples TRBV4-2 to TRBJ2-5; a possible D gene is TRBD2 (6 bases). Germline V lookup: CDR1 LGHNA, CDR2 YNFKEQ. The CDR3 is 13 amino acids. Trimming stripped 2 bases from V and 5 bases from J, with 9 bases between. The CDR3: CASSQFGGETQYF. The CDR3 nucleotides read TGTGCCAGCAGCCAATTTGGGGGGGAGACCCAGTACTTC.